This record concerns one T cell receptor beta chain sequence. The CDR3 totals 16 residues. This entry comes from a study of monozygotic twins with inflammatory bowel disease. Following a re-call of the 5' RACE reads, TCRdb has one entry per CDR3 protein and lacks DNA. The sample's table shows approximately 400,000 distinct CDR3 sequences. The sequence was collected from a human donor with ulcerative colitis or Crohn's disease, or a healthy co-twin of an affected twin (not recorded which). The chain joins TRBV21-1 to TRBJ2-2; TCRdb calls TRBD2, which cannot be checked without DNA. TRBV21-1 is deemed a pseudogene. The sample was blood. CDR3 residues: CASSKVAGKGTGELFF.